This T cell receptor (beta chain) was sequenced during a study of cytomegalovirus exposure and HLA in healthy donors. Details on this clone: Its antigen is undetermined.

Using immunoSEQ multiplex PCR, the repertoire was profiled, and TCRdb retains in-frame clones only, with some absent. The sample records a few hundred thousand clones, approximately 86% being singletons. Overall study results and limits: It was found in a later analysis that first-cohort TCR clusters tended to co-occur in the 120 validation repertoires. In vitro assays verified that a few CMV-associated chains recognized CMV antigens specifically. Most TCR sequences were rare, but some public TCRs occurred in many donors.

CDR1 is MNHEY and CDR2 is SMNVEV in the germline V gene (reference sequence). This CDR3 has 15 residues. Germline trimming cut 6 bases from V and 3 bases from J; bases unmatched to any gene: 11. Donors were drawn from the approximately 120-subject validation cohort, separate from the approximately 680-subject first cohort. The sequenced sample was PBMCs. The chain is built from TRBV27 and TRBJ2-7; 7 bases line up with TRBD1. The clonotype comes from a man younger than 40 in good health and CMV-seronegative. The CDR3 sequence is CASSPSEGAGYEQYF. The CDR3 nucleotides are TGTGCCAGCAGCCCATCCGAGGGGGCAGGCTACGAGCAGTACTTC.